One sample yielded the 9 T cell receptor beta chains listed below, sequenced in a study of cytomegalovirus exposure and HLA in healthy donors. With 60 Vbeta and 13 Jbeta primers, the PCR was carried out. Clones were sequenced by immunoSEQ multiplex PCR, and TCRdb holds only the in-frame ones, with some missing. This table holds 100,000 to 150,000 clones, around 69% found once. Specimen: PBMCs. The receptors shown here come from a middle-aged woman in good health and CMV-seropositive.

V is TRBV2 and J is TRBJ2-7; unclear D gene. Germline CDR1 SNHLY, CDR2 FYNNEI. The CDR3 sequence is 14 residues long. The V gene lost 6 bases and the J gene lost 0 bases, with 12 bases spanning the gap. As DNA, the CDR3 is TGTGCCAGCAGGGCCCGAATAAGCTCCTACGAGCAGTACTTC. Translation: CASRARISSYEQYF.

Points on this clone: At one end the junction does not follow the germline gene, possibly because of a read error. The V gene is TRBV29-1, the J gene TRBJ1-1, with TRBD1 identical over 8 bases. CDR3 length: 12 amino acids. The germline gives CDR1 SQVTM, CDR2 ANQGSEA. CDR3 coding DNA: TGCAGCGCCCGGACAGGGAACGCTGAAGCTTTCTTT. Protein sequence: CSARTGNAEAFF.

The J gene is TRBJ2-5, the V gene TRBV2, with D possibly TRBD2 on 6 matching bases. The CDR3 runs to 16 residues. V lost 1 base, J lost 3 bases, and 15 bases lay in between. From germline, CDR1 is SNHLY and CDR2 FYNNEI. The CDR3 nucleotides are TGTGCCAGCAGTGAAGTCTATCTAGCGCCAGAAGAGACCCAGTACTTC. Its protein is CASSEVYLAPEETQYF. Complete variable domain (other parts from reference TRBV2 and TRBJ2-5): EPEVTQTPSHQVTQMGQEVILRCVPISNHLYFYWYRQILGQKVEFLVSFYNNEISEKSEIFDDQFSVERPDGSNFTLKIRSTKLEDSAMYFCASSEVYLAPEETQYFGPGTRLLVL.

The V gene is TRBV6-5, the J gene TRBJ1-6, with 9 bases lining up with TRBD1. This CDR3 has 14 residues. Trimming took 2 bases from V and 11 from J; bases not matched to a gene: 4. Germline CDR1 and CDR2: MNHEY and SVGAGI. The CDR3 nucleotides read TGTGCCAGCAGTTACGGACAGGGGAGGGCACCCCTCCACTTT. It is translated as CASSYGQGRAPLHF.

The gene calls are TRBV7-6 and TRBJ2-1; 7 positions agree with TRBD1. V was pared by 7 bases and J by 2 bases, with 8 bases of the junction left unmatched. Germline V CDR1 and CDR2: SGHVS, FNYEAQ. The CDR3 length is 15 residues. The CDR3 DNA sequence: TGTGCCAGCACCAAGGACAGGAAGACCTACAATGAGCAGTTCTTC. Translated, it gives CASTKDRKTYNEQFF.

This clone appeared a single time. The CDR3: CAISEARGETQYF. The CDR3 DNA sequence: TGTGCCATCAGTGAGGCCCGGGGAGAGACCCAGTACTTC. The J gene is TRBJ2-5, the V gene TRBV10-3; D perhaps matches TRBD2 (5 bases). Trimming pared 2 bases from V and 4 bases from J, leaving 8 bases between. Germline V gene lookup returns CDR1 ENHRY and CDR2 SYGVKD. This CDR3 has 13 amino acids.

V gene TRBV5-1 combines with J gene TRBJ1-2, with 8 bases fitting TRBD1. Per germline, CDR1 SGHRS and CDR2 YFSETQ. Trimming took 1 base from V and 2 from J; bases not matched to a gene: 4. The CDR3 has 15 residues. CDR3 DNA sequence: TGCGCCAGCAGCTTGCTTACAGGGGGGAACTATGGCTACACCTTC. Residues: CASSLLTGGNYGYTF.

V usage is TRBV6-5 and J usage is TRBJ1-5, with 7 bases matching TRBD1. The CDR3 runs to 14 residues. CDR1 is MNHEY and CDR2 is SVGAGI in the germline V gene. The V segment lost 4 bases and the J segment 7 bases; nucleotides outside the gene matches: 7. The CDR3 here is CASSWTIGGQPQHF. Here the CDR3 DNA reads TGTGCCAGCAGTTGGACCATAGGGGGCCAGCCCCAGCATTTT.

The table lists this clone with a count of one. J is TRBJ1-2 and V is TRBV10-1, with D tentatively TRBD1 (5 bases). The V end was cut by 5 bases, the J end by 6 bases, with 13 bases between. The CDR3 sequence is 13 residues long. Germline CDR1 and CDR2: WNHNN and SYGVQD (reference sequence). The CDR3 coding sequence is TGCGCCAGCAGTTCAGGGTATCATGATGGCTACACCTTC. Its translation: CASSSGYHDGYTF.